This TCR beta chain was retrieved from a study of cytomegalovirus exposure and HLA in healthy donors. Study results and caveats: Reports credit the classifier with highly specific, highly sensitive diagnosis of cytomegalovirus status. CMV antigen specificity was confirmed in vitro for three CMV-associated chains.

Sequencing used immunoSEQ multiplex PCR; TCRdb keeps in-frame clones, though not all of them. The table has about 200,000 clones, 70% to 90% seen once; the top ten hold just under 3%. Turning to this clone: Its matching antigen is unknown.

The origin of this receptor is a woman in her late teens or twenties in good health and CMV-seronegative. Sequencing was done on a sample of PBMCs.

The CDR3 is CASSYSPGGEQYF. The CDR3 DNA reads as TGTGCCAGCAGTTACTCGCCAGGGGGCGAGCAGTACTTC. This chain connects TRBV6-6 to TRBJ2-7; 7 nucleotides align to TRBD1. CDR1 is MNHNY, CDR2 SVGAGI, per germline (reference sequence). Trimming removed 0 bases from V and 6 bases from J; junction bases left unmatched: 2. The CDR3 spans 13 residues.